One and the same sample provided the 7 T cell receptor beta chains below, sequenced in a study of blood T cell repertoires in COVID-19. Method: immunoSEQ multiplex PCR; TCRdb's copy keeps in-frame clones and lacks some. Of about 190,000 clones listed, approximately 86% are singletons. What was sequenced was peripheral blood. Source of these receptors: a man aged 25-45 years with acute or convalescent COVID-19.

The chain is built from TRBV5-1 and TRBJ1-2; TRBD1 is a possible D gene (5 bases). CDR3 length: 14 amino acids. CDR1 and CDR2 (germline): SGHRS, YFSETQ. V was cut by 4 bases and J by 9 bases, with 19 bases left in between. The CDR3 is CASSPGLSWGSYTF. Here the CDR3 DNA reads TGCGCCAGCAGCCCGGGACTTTCCTGGGGAAGCTACACCTTC. Full variable domain (missing parts from reference TRBV5-1 and TRBJ1-2): KAGVTQTPRYLIKTRGQQVTLSCSPISGHRSVSWYQQTPGQGLQFLFEYFSETQRNKGNFPGRFSGRQFSNSRSEMNVSTLELGDSALYLCASSPGLSWGSYTFGSGTRLTVV.

This chain links TRBV27 with TRBJ1-2, with no clear D. The CDR3 loop spans 17 amino acids. V lost 6 bases and J lost 6, with 26 bases in between. Germline lookup yields CDR1 MNHEY and CDR2 SMNVEV (reference sequence). The CDR3 coding sequence is TGTGCCAGCAGGAATACCGGTCCCGGGGTACAAGGTGATGGCTACACCTTC. Protein: CASRNTGPGVQGDGYTF.

The V and J genes are TRBV3-1 (or the pseudogene TRBV3-2) and TRBJ2-7; 8 bases are a match to TRBD1. In germline, CDR1 is LGHDT, CDR2 YNNKEL (reference sequence). V shed 4 bases and J 4 bases; nucleotides not matched to a gene: 3. The CDR3 sequence is 13 residues long. The CDR3 region is CASSRTGLYEQYF. CDR3 nucleotide sequence: TGTGCCAGCAGCCGGACAGGGCTTTACGAGCAGTACTTC.

The rearrangement joins TRBV2 to TRBJ2-7, with 10 bases matching TRBD2. V dropped 6 bases and J dropped 6; count of bases not matched to a gene: 11. Germline CDR1 SNHLY, CDR2 FYNNEI. CDR3 length: 15 residues. DNA of the CDR3: TGTGCCAGCAGCCCCGAGCGGGGGGGCGGGGGCGAGCAGTACTTC. This translates into CASSPERGGGGEQYF. Filled out from reference TRBV2 and TRBJ2-7, the complete variable domain reads EPEVTQTPSHQVTQMGQEVILRCVPISNHLYFYWYRQILGQKVEFLVSFYNNEISEKSEIFDDQFSVERPDGSNFTLKIRSTKLEDSAMYFCASSPERGGGGEQYFGPGTRLTVT.

V and J are TRBV5-1 and TRBJ2-7; 10 nucleotides line up with TRBD2. This CDR3 contains 16 residues. Germline loops: CDR1 SGHRS, CDR2 YFSETQ. The J segment lost 3 bases and the V segment lost 1 base, leaving 7 bases of the junction unmatched. The CDR3 here is CASSLRGTSADYEQYF. The CDR3 nucleotides are TGCGCCAGCAGCTTGCGGGGGACTAGCGCGGACTACGAGCAGTACTTC. Supplemented by reference TRBV5-1 and TRBJ2-7, the full variable domain reads KAGVTQTPRYLIKTRGQQVTLSCSPISGHRSVSWYQQTPGQGLQFLFEYFSETQRNKGNFPGRFSGRQFSNSRSEMNVSTLELGDSALYLCASSLRGTSADYEQYFGPGTRLTVT.

CDR3 region: CASSLGRRNSPLHF. The CDR3 region has the DNA TGTGCCAGCAGTTTGGGTCGGAGAAATTCACCCCTCCACTTT. This chain joins TRBV28 and TRBJ1-6, with D unclear. Trimming stripped 3 bases from V and 7 bases from J, with 10 bases between. There are 14 residues in the CDR3. Germline V gene lookup returns CDR1 MDHEN and CDR2 SYDVKM.

V usage is TRBV9 and J usage is TRBJ2-3, with D perhaps TRBD1 (5 bases). V lost 0 bases and J lost 3, with 8 bases in between. The CDR3 spans 14 residues. Germline V gene sequence: CDR1 SGDLS, CDR2 YYNGEE. CDR3 protein: CASSVDRSTDTQYF. As DNA, the CDR3 is TGTGCCAGCAGCGTAGACAGGTCAACAGATACGCAGTATTTT. Complete variable domain (other parts from reference TRBV9 and TRBJ2-3): DSGVTQTPKHLITATGQRVTLRCSPRSGDLSVYWYQQSLDQGLQFLIQYYNGEERAKGNILERFSAQQFPDLHSELNLSSLELGDSALYFCASSVDRSTDTQYFGPGTRLTVL.